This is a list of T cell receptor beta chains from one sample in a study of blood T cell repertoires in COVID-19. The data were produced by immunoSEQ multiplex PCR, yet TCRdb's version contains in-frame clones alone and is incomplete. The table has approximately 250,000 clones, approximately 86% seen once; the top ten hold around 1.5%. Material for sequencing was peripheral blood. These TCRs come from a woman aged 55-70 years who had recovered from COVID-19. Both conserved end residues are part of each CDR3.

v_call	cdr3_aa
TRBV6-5	CASSQQGDTQYF
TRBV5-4	CASRVEEPMNTEAFF
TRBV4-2	CASRSNRDTQYF
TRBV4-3	CASSQDRGPPRQYF
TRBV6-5	CASSLSGQGPRYTF
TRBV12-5	CASGPPGTAIYGYTF
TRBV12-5	CASGLTSSYTDTQYF
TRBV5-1	CASSLAADTDTQYF
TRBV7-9	CASSMGQFYEQYF
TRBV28	CASSFSGTGAMNTEAFF
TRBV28	CASSSWTGNYGYTF
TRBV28	CASSFLYGLAGDYSYNEQFF
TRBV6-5	CASSYIGVGVAFF
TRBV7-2	CASSLVGAVNEKLFF
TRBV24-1	CATSERQGGEGANVLTF
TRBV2	CASRIPGQGYEQYF
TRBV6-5	CASSYESQGGYTF
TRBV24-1	CATSESGYGYTF
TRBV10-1	CASATSGGYLQETQYF
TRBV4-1	CASRGVLQRGYNEQFF
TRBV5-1	CASSLYQARDTQYF
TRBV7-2	CASSLALLAGDLEQYF
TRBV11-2	CASSFPSGGINTGELFF
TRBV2	CASSEYSFGQYF
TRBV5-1	CASSLGTTTRETQYF
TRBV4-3	CASSQVRRAGQYF
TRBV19	CASSQSLSTDTQYF
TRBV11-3	CASSLGGGDSQETQYF
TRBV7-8	CASYPWGGDIYTEAFF
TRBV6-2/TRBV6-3	CASSYAQVGGGNSPLHF
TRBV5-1	CASSLTTPGTYTGELFF
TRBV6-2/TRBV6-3	CASSYSQTSRVPDTQYF
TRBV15	CATSRDTGEQYF
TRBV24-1	CATRPSGEYNEQFF
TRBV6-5	CASSLNRGNYGYTF
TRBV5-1	CASSSRTGMNTEAFF
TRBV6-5	CASRPPPDTNTEAFF
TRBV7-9	CALANAETQYF
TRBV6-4	CASLQGLAGELFF
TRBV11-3	CASSPGTSGNTGELFF
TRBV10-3	CAISFSDRQRDGYTF
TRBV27	CASSLRGRLPEGTEYTF
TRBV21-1	CASSSRTEFSYEQYF
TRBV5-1	CASSLVPSGGNEQFF
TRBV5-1	CASSSVTGTNEKLFF
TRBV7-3	CASSPGTSGMGEQFF
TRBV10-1	CASRKRASGVWGETQYF
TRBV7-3	CASSISTGAREQFF
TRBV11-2	CASSLEFPARDEKLFF
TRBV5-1	CASSLRVQGTGTDTQYF
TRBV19	CASSIEGGYTF